What follows are 24 T cell receptor beta chains derived from one specimen sequenced in a study of shared clonotypes between healthy human individuals. Selected positively for CCR7 and CD45RO-negative, naive CD8 cells excluded terminally differentiated effector memory CD45RA+ cells. Clones were read by immunoSEQ multiplex PCR, and TCRdb kept only the in-frame ones, dropping some. Of 2 million to 2.5 million clones in the sample, over 85% are singletons; the top ten hold 1.1%. Sequenced: naive CD8+ T cells sorted from blood. The receptors shown here come from a man aged 18 to 35 in good health.

The chain joins TRBV10-3 to TRBJ1-2; D may be TRBD1 (6 bases). Between the trimmed V and J ends, which lost 0 bases and 3 bases, there was a span of 11 bases. Germline V lookup: CDR1 ENHRY, CDR2 SYGVKD. The length of the CDR3 is 15 residues. The CDR3 reads CAISESYREDYGYTF. The CDR3 coding sequence is TGTGCCATCAGTGAGTCGTACAGGGAAGACTATGGCTACACCTTC.

This clone was counted once. The genes are TRBV28 and TRBJ2-1; a weak D match, TRBD2 (5 bases). The CDR3 extends over 15 amino acids. CDR1 and CDR2 (germline): MDHEN, SYDVKM. The V end lost 0 bases, the J end lost 4 bases, and 10 bases lay between the germline ends. In DNA form, the CDR3 reads TGTGCCAGCAGTTTATGGGCAGAGGGTTACAATGAGCAGTTCTTC. Its translation is CASSLWAEGYNEQFF.

This chain joins TRBV27 and TRBJ1-2; TRBD1 is a possible D gene (6 bases). The CDR3 spans 14 residues. The germline V gene has CDR1 MNHEY and CDR2 SMNVEV (reference sequence). Trimming cost V 4 bases and J 4 bases, with 13 bases left between them. CDR3 amino acids: CASSWGGSSYGYTF. In DNA form, the CDR3 reads TGTGCCAGCAGTTGGGGGGGCTCCAGCTATGGCTACACCTTC.

V usage is TRBV5-6 and J usage is TRBJ2-3; possible D gene TRBD2, 6 bases. The germline V gene has CDR1 SGHDT and CDR2 YYEEEE. This CDR3 has 14 residues. With 4 bases removed from V and 2 bases from J, the gap between germline ends came to 11 bases. Here the CDR3 reads CASSPPGDTDTQYF. CDR3 coding DNA: TGTGCCAGCAGCCCCCCGGGGGACACAGATACGCAGTATTTT.

The chain is built from TRBV9 and TRBJ2-3; D unclear. CDR1 and CDR2 from the germline V gene are SGDLS and YYNGEE. With 4 bases removed from V and 2 bases from J, the gap between germline ends came to 5 bases. This CDR3 spans 12 amino acids. In nucleotides, the CDR3 is TGTGCCAGCAGCTCACCCACAGATACGCAGTATTTT. It is translated as CASSSPTDTQYF.

For this clone: Other DNA sequences of this sample code for an identical CDR3. The rearrangement joins TRBV6-5 to TRBJ2-2; D is uncertain. The V gene's germline CDR1 is MNHEY and CDR2 SVGAGI. The CDR3 is 12 residues long. Trimming cost V 5 bases and J 6 bases, with 7 bases left between them. The CDR3, as DNA: TGTGCCAGCAGTCTGGGCGCCGGGGAGCTGTTTTTT. Encoded protein: CASSLGAGELFF.

The genes are TRBV7-6 and TRBJ1-2; 8 bases fit TRBD1. This CDR3 spans 11 amino acids. The V gene's germline CDR1 is SGHVS and CDR2 FNYEAQ. Losses at the gene ends were 4 bases for V and 14 bases for J; bases not matched to a gene: 6. CDR3 coding DNA: TGTGCCAGCAGCTCTGGGACAGGCCTTACCTTC. This gives the protein CASSSGTGLTF.

The rearrangement links TRBV4-3 to TRBJ2-7; D perhaps matches TRBD2 (6 bases). In germline, CDR1 is LGHNA, CDR2 YSLEER. The ends were cut back, 4 bases at V and 3 bases at J, with 10 bases in the middle. The CDR3 contains 13 residues. This CDR3 reads CASSPGVDYEQYF. In DNA form, the CDR3 reads TGCGCCAGCAGCCCGGGGGTCGACTACGAGCAGTACTTC.

The J gene is TRBJ2-1, the V gene TRBV7-8; 14 bases are shared with TRBD2. Germline CDR1 SGHVS, CDR2 FQNEAQ. After removal of 1 base from V and 4 bases from J, the junction contained 6 bases not matched to a gene. The CDR3 is 18 amino acids. The CDR3 protein is CASSLGLAGGPRYNEQFF. Here the CDR3 DNA reads TGTGCCAGCAGCTTAGGACTAGCGGGGGGGCCCCGTTACAATGAGCAGTTCTTC.

V gene TRBV4-1 combines with J gene TRBJ2-2; D is unresolved. Germline values: CDR1 MGHRA, CDR2 YSYEKL. The CDR3 length is 15 residues. V lost 1 base and J 1 base, leaving 7 bases between the germline ends. DNA for the CDR3: TGCGCCAGCAGCCAAGGGCCCGGGAACACCGGGGAGCTGTTTTTT. Translated: CASSQGPGNTGELFF.

V is TRBV27 and J is TRBJ1-1; 10 bases are shared with TRBD1. Germline V gives CDR1 MNHEY, CDR2 SMNVEV (reference sequence). This CDR3 region has 20 residues. J lost 5 bases, V lost 8 bases, and 26 bases had no gene match. The chain's CDR3 is CASWKIRDRGQSQGWTEAFF. The CDR3 DNA reads as TGTGCCAGCTGGAAGATTCGGGACAGGGGCCAAAGCCAGGGGTGGACTGAAGCTTTCTTT.

Note on this clone: The same CDR3 can be traced to other DNA sequences in this sample. The chain employs TRBV19 and TRBJ2-7, with D hard to call. This CDR3 region has 13 residues. Germline CDR1 reads LNHDA; CDR2 reads SQIVND (reference sequence). V lost 1 base, J lost 1 base, and 5 bases lay in between. The CDR3 bases are TGTGCCAGTAGTATAGGAGCTTCCTACGAGCAGTACTTC. Translation gives CASSIGASYEQYF.

V gene TRBV6-6 combines with J gene TRBJ2-1; TRBD2 aligns across 9 bases. Germline lookup yields CDR1 MNHNY and CDR2 SVGAGI (reference sequence). The J segment lost 4 bases and the V segment lost 4 bases, leaving 5 bases of the junction unmatched. The CDR3 spans 15 residues. CDR3 DNA: TGTGCCAGCAGTTCCGGGACTAGCAGTTACAATGAGCAGTTCTTC. Encoded protein: CASSSGTSSYNEQFF.

The chain is built from TRBV27 and TRBJ2-7; D uncertain. This CDR3 spans 13 amino acids. Germline assignment: CDR1 MNHEY and CDR2 SMNVEV (reference sequence). V was trimmed by 5 bases and J by 0 bases, leaving 8 bases between them. The CDR3: CASSPWPSYEQYF. The CDR3, as DNA: TGTGCCAGCAGTCCTTGGCCCTCCTACGAGCAGTACTTC.

The CDR3 sequence is CASSLGAGNYGYTF. The CDR3 nucleotides are TGTGCCAGCAGCTTGGGGGCAGGGAACTATGGCTACACCTTC. The gene calls are TRBV5-4 and TRBJ1-2; a weak D match, TRBD1 (5 bases). The germline V gene has CDR1 SGHNT and CDR2 YYREEE (reference sequence). Between the trimmed V and J ends, which lost 0 bases and 2 bases, there was a span of 8 bases. The CDR3 length is 14 residues.

V is TRBV4-1 and J is TRBJ2-7; D is unresolved. V gave up 0 bases and J gave up 3 bases, with 12 bases separating them. This CDR3 comprises 15 residues. Germline V gene sequence: CDR1 MGHRA, CDR2 YSYEKL. The DNA for the CDR3 is TGCGCCAGCAGCCAAGATCAAAGCTGGAACTACGAGCAGTACTTC. Protein product: CASSQDQSWNYEQYF.

This clone appeared once. Germline is not matched at one junction end, which may reflect a read error. This sequence joins TRBV7-7 and TRBJ1-4, with 9 bases lining up with TRBD1. The CDR3 runs to 17 residues. Germline V CDR1 and CDR2: SSHAT, FNYEAQ (reference sequence). CDR3 in DNA: TGTGCTAGCAGGCCCGGGACAGGGATGACTTATTCGGAAAAACTGTTTTTT. Residues: CASRPGTGMTYSEKLFF.

The chain couples TRBV13 to TRBJ2-7; 9 nucleotides match TRBD1. CDR1 and CDR2 (germline): PRHDT, FYEKMQ (reference sequence). The CDR3 length is 14 residues. Unmatched junction bases numbered 6, after V lost 5 bases and J lost 4 bases. The CDR3 spells CASSVRQGEYEQYF. The CDR3 nucleotides read TGTGCCAGCAGCGTTAGACAGGGGGAGTACGAGCAGTACTTC.

This sequence joins TRBV5-1 and TRBJ2-2; either TRBD1 or TRBD2 may fit D (5 bases each). CDR1 and CDR2 from the germline V gene are SGHRS and YFSETQ. This CDR3 contains 18 residues. V was clipped by 3 bases and J by 4 bases, with 22 bases between them. CDR3 loop: CASSSQGDRRRPTGELFF. In DNA, the CDR3 is TGCGCCAGCAGCTCACAAGGGGATAGGAGGCGTCCCACCGGGGAGCTGTTTTTT.

The chain uses TRBV11-2 and TRBJ2-7; weak D call: TRBD1 (5 bases). Trimming took 6 bases from V and 0 from J, leaving 12 bases between them. Germline CDR1 and CDR2: SGHAT and FQNNGV. The CDR3 length is 14 residues. The CDR3 region is CASRDSPNSYEQYF. For the CDR3, the DNA is TGTGCCAGCAGAGACAGCCCTAACTCCTACGAGCAGTACTTC.

The table lists this clone with a count of one. The chain links TRBV7-2 to TRBJ2-2; 8 bases align to TRBD2. This CDR3 has 15 amino acids. Trimming at V came to 6 bases and at J to 4 bases, leaving 7 bases not matched to a gene. Germline CDR1 SGHTA, CDR2 FQGNSA. The CDR3 region is CASSLSGTLTGELFF. DNA of the CDR3: TGTGCCAGCAGTCTTAGCGGGACGCTCACCGGGGAGCTGTTTTTT.

This CDR3 is CASSQDRLAGVSDTQYF. The CDR3, as DNA: TGCGCCAGCAGCCAAGATCGACTAGCGGGGGTTTCAGATACGCAGTATTTT. The rearrangement uses TRBV4-1 and TRBJ2-3, with 12 bases identical to TRBD2. CDR1 is MGHRA, CDR2 YSYEKL, per germline. Trimming cost V 0 bases and J 4 bases; bases outside gene matches: 5. The CDR3 runs to 17 residues.

Concerning this clone itself: Different DNA sequences within this sample yield the same CDR3. The chain has TRBV7-9 and TRBJ1-1; D gene uncertain. The CDR3 consists of 12 residues. Looked up from germline, CDR1 is SEHNR and CDR2 is FQNEAQ (reference sequence). Trimming took off 4 bases at V and 5 bases at J, with 8 bases between the two ends. CDR3 sequence: CASSSGGTEAFF. The CDR3 nucleotides read TGTGCCAGCAGCTCCGGCGGGACTGAAGCTTTCTTT.

The chain has TRBV7-2 and TRBJ2-7; D might be TRBD2 (5 bases). Trimming stripped 1 base from V and 3 bases from J, with 10 bases between. CDR3 length: 14 residues. CDR1 is SGHTA and CDR2 is FQGNSA in the germline V gene. As DNA, the CDR3 is TGTGCCAGCAGCTTAGTGGAGGTTGGCTACGAGCAGTACTTC. It encodes CASSLVEVGYEQYF.